This T cell receptor beta chain derives from a study of OX40 agonist ivuxolimab in advanced cancers. About the study: Intravenous ivuxolimab at 0.01 to 10 mg/kg was given to patients every 2 weeks. Prior anti-PD-1, anti-PD-L1 or anti-CTLA-4 therapy was allowed; around 40% had some.

The V gene's germline CDR1 is MNHNS and CDR2 SASEGT. This CDR3 is built from 12 residues. V lost 3 bases, J lost 5 bases, and 7 bases lay in between. Remarks on this clone: The antigen is undetermined.

Findings of the study overall: On average, CD8+ T cells had more expanded clones than CD4+.

The assay was immunoSEQ multiplex PCR, and TCRdb's table has in-frame clones only and misses some. The sample carries 95,000 to 150,000 clones, roughly 93% recorded once. Patients were ineligible given autoimmune disease history or systemic immunosuppression. The chain joins TRBV6-1 to TRBJ2-5; D may be TRBD2 (5 bases). The clonotype originates from an adult with an advanced solid tumor such as melanoma, head and neck, liver or kidney cancer. The source material was CD4+ or CD8+ T cells sorted from blood, sampled in a trial of the OX40 agonist ivuxolimab. Here the CDR3 DNA reads TGTGCCAGCAGTGACCGAGGGGAGACCCAGTACTTC. Amino acid sequence: CASSDRGETQYF.